The sample holds one count of the clone carrying this TCR beta chain. The source of the sample is a study of control samples from healthy donors and cancer patients. Germline V gene sequence: CDR1 SNHLY, CDR2 FYNNEI. Deletions cut 2 bases from V and 4 bases from J, with 21 bases between. The CDR3 length is 18 residues. Using immunoSEQ multiplex PCR, the repertoire was profiled, and TCRdb retains in-frame clones only, with some absent. The sample has some 150,000 clones, 80% to 95% seen once; the top ten hold 3% to 3.5%. The source is a young man in good health. The specimen was blood. The V and J genes are TRBV2 and TRBJ2-1; D ambiguous. The CDR3 sequence: CASSENVQSRFRYNEQFF. The CDR3 DNA reads as TGTGCCAGCAGTGAAAATGTTCAGTCCCGTTTCCGTTACAATGAGCAGTTCTTC.